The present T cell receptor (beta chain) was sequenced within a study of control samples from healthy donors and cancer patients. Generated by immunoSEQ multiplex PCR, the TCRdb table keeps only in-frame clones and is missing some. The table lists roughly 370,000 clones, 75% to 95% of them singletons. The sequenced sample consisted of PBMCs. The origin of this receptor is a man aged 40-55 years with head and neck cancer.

CDR3 DNA: TGTGCCAGCAGTGTCTCCGAAAAACTGTTTTTT. Translated: CASSVSEKLFF. V is TRBV6-2 or TRBV6-3 and J is TRBJ1-4; unclear D gene. Germline values: CDR1 MNHEY, CDR2 SVGEGT. The CDR3 runs to 11 residues. Trimming took 5 bases from V and 8 from J, leaving 6 bases between them.